What follows is one TCR beta chain and its context. What it binds is not known. The data originate from a study of T cell responses to AZD1222 COVID-19 vaccine. Study conclusions and caveats: Nearly half of spike-specific TCRs reportedly target variant regions that are unmutated in the B.1.351 and B.1.1.7 variants.

Some clones are missing from TCRdb's copy, which holds only in-frame ones; the method was immunoSEQ multiplex PCR. The sample has some 81,000 clones, approximately 85% seen once. Specimen: peripheral blood, collected 28 days after the second AZD1222 dose. This clonotype originated in an adult who received the AZD1222 COVID-19 vaccine.

For the CDR3, the DNA is TGTGCCAGCAGCCCCGTCGGGCTAGCGGGAGGGAATGAGCAGTTCTTC. This translates into CASSPVGLAGGNEQFF. The chain combines TRBV27 with TRBJ2-1, with 12 bases that match TRBD2. Germline V lookup: CDR1 MNHEY, CDR2 SMNVEV (reference sequence). V gave up 6 bases and J gave up 7 bases; unmatched junction bases: 10. This CDR3 is built from 16 residues.